A single sample is the source of the 10 T cell receptor beta chains below, sequenced in a study of blood T cell repertoires in COVID-19. The data were produced by immunoSEQ multiplex PCR, yet TCRdb's version contains in-frame clones alone and is incomplete. This table holds roughly 64,000 clones, over 65% found once. Sequencing was carried out using peripheral blood. These receptors all stem from a man between 60 and 75 years old with COVID-19, enrolled during active disease.

The chain employs TRBV10-3 and TRBJ1-1, with TRBD1 matching over 7 bases. The CDR3 has 15 residues. Trimming removed 6 bases from V and 4 bases from J; junction bases left unmatched: 11. Germline CDR1 is ENHRY and CDR2 is SYGVKD. Here the CDR3 DNA reads TGTGCCATCAGGGACGTACAGGGGAGAAGCACTGAAGCTTTCTTT. Protein product: CAIRDVQGRSTEAFF.

The chain carries TRBV11-3 and TRBJ1-1, with D possibly matching TRBD1 (6 bases). V lost 4 bases and J lost 1, with 10 bases in between. The CDR3 consists of 14 residues. From germline, CDR1 is SGHNT and CDR2 YENEEA. The CDR3 loop reads CASSWTAQNTEAFF. CDR3 DNA: TGTGCCAGCAGCTGGACAGCTCAGAACACTGAAGCTTTCTTT. The full variable domain, completed using reference TRBV11-3 and TRBJ1-1, is EAGVVQSPRYKIIEKKQPVAFWCNPISGHNTLYWYLQNLGQGPELLIRYENEEAVDDSQLPKDRFSAERLKGVDSTLKIQPAELGDSAVYLCASSWTAQNTEAFFGQGTRLTVV.

The rearrangement links TRBV24-1 to TRBJ2-5; D possibly corresponds to TRBD2 (5 bases). V was shortened by 9 bases and J by 6 bases, with 16 bases between the two germline ends. CDR1 and CDR2 from the germline V gene are KGHDR and SFDVKD. The CDR3 sequence is 13 residues long. DNA for the CDR3: TGTGCCACCGAAGACGGGTCCGGGAAGACCCAGTACTTC. Encoded protein: CATEDGSGKTQYF.

The V call is TRBV10-1, the J call TRBJ2-5; TRBD1 aligns across 9 bases. The CDR3 runs to 16 residues. With V trimmed by 6 bases and J by 1 base, 9 bases remained unmatched. CDR1 is WNHNN and CDR2 is SYGVQD in the germline V gene (reference sequence). The CDR3 loop reads CASRGDREFGQETQYF. The CDR3 nucleotides read TGCGCCAGCAGAGGGGACAGGGAATTCGGCCAAGAGACCCAGTACTTC.

The chain employs TRBV14 and TRBJ1-4; D possibly corresponds to TRBD1 (6 bases). CDR3 length equals 15 residues. The V end was cut by 6 bases, the J end by 4 bases, with 15 bases between. Germline-derived CDR1 and CDR2 are SGHDN and FVKESK. CDR3 in DNA: TGTGCCAGCAGACTATCCGGGACAAGTAATGAAAAACTGTTTTTT. Its translation is CASRLSGTSNEKLFF.

J is TRBJ2-2 and V is TRBV11-2; 8 bases fit TRBD1. This CDR3 has 17 amino acids. Germline V gene sequence: CDR1 SGHAT, CDR2 FQNNGV. The V segment lost 1 base and the J segment 5 bases; nucleotides outside the gene matches: 9. CDR3 DNA: TGTGCCAGCAGCTTAGCCCCGACGCAGGGGGCTACCGGGGAGCTGTTTTTT. Its translation is CASSLAPTQGATGELFF. The full variable domain, with the rest looked up from reference TRBV11-2 and TRBJ2-2, is EAGVAQSPRYKIIEKRQSVAFWCNPISGHATLYWYQQILGQGPKLLIQFQNNGVVDDSQLPKDRFSAERLKGVDSTLKIQPAKLEDSAVYLCASSLAPTQGATGELFFGEGSRLTVL.

The chain links TRBV7-9 to TRBJ1-5, with TRBD1 as a possible D gene (6 bases). The germline V gene encodes CDR1 SEHNR and CDR2 FQNEAQ (reference sequence). Trimming took 4 bases from V and 2 from J, leaving 15 bases between them. The CDR3 spans 16 residues. This CDR3 reads CASSSQGQGRNQPQHF. The CDR3 DNA follows: TGTGCCAGCAGCTCCCAGGGGCAGGGACGCAATCAGCCCCAGCATTTT.

V gene TRBV2 combines with J gene TRBJ2-2, with a weak D call TRBD2 (5 bases). CDR1 is SNHLY and CDR2 is FYNNEI in the germline V gene. The CDR3 runs 14 residues. Trimming took off 10 bases at V and 1 base at J, with 13 bases between the two ends. The CDR3 DNA sequence: TGTGCCACCAGAGTGGGAGAGAACACCGGGGAGCTGTTTTTT. As protein: CATRVGENTGELFF.

This chain links TRBV5-1 with TRBJ2-5, with D hard to call. V was shortened by 0 bases and J by 1 base, with 10 bases between the two germline ends. The V gene's germline CDR1 is SGHRS and CDR2 YFSETQ. The CDR3 runs 15 residues. In DNA, the CDR3 is TGCGCCAGCAGCTTGGGATCCGGTGTCCAAGAGACCCAGTACTTC. Amino acids: CASSLGSGVQETQYF.

The V and J genes are TRBV4-1 and TRBJ2-3; 9 nucleotides match TRBD2. V shed 4 bases, J shed 6 bases, and the junction held 11 bases outside the gene matches. This CDR3 region has 16 residues. CDR1 is MGHRA and CDR2 is YSYEKL in the germline V gene. The CDR3 region has the DNA TGCGCCAGCAGCCGAACCCCGGGACTAGCCCCCGATACGCAGTATTTT. Residues: CASSRTPGLAPDTQYF.